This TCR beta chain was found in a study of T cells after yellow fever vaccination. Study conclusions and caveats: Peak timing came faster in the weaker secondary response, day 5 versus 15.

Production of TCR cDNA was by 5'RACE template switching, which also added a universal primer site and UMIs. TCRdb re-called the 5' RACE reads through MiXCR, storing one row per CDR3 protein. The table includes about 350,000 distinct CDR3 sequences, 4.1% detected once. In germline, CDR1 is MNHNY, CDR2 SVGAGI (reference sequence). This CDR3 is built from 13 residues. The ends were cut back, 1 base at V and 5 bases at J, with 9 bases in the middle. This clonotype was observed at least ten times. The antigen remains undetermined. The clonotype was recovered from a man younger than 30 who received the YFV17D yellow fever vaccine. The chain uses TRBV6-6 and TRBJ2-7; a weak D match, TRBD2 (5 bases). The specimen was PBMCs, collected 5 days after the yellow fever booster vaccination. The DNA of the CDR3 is TGTGCCAGCAGTTACTTGGCGGGCCACGAGCAGTACGTC. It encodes CASSYLAGHEQYV.